The 8 T cell receptor beta chains reported below all come from one sample, sequenced in a study of cytomegalovirus exposure and HLA in healthy donors. It was with 60 Vbeta and 13 Jbeta primers that the PCR ran. Some clones are missing from TCRdb's copy, which holds only in-frame ones; the method was immunoSEQ multiplex PCR. The sample carries under 150,000 clones, around three quarters recorded once. The sample comprised PBMCs. These receptors came from a man aged 25-45 years in good health and CMV-seropositive.

The rearrangement links TRBV11-2 to TRBJ1-6; D ambiguous. Per the germline V gene, CDR1 is SGHAT and CDR2 is FQNNGV. Trimming removed 1 base at V and 6 bases at J, with 10 bases between. This CDR3 spans 15 amino acids. The CDR3 protein is CASSLGTGSNSPLHF. The CDR3 bases are TGTGCCAGCAGCTTAGGGACGGGGAGTAATTCACCCCTCCACTTT.

Concerning this clone: The junction shows a germline mismatch at one end, possibly a read error. The chain couples TRBV7-9 to TRBJ2-5; the D is unclear. Germline-derived CDR1 and CDR2 are SEHNR and FQNEAQ (reference sequence). CDR3 length: 12 amino acids. In DNA form, the CDR3 reads TGTTCCAGCAGCTTGAGTAGCAAGACCCAGTACTTC. This codes for CSSSLSSKTQYF.

The sample holds a few counts of this clone. This chain connects TRBV7-2 to TRBJ2-5; D possibly corresponds to TRBD2 (5 bases). Trimming took 0 bases from V and 2 from J, leaving 7 bases between them. The V gene's germline CDR1 is SGHTA and CDR2 FQGNSA. The CDR3 extends over 14 amino acids. The CDR3 coding sequence is TGTGCCAGCAGCTTAGCGGACTGGCAAGAGACCCAGTACTTC. Translation gives CASSLADWQETQYF.

V usage is TRBV27 and J usage is TRBJ1-2; D gene uncertain. This CDR3 is 13 amino acids long. CDR1 is MNHEY and CDR2 is SMNVEV in the germline V gene (reference sequence). Trimming stripped 2 bases from V and 2 bases from J, with 6 bases between. Here the CDR3 reads CASSLEGNYGYTF. The CDR3 region has the DNA TGTGCCAGCAGTTTAGAGGGCAACTATGGCTACACCTTC.

The chain links TRBV9 to TRBJ1-6, with D perhaps matching TRBD1 (5 bases). The CDR3 is 14 amino acids. Germline CDR1 reads SGDLS; CDR2 reads YYNGEE. Trimming shortened V by 2 bases and J by 14 bases, and 17 bases separated the two germline ends. In DNA, the CDR3 is TGTGCCAGCAGCGTCCGACAGACGCAAGTGGCCCTCCACTTT. It yields the protein CASSVRQTQVALHF.

The chain employs TRBV28 and TRBJ2-2; 9 bases map to TRBD1. This CDR3 has 16 residues. From germline, CDR1 is MDHEN and CDR2 SYDVKM. V trimming: 4 bases; J trimming: 6 bases; junction bases outside the gene matches: 9. In DNA form, the CDR3 reads TGTGCCAGCAGTTCACAGGGGGCCTTCCGCCCCGGGGAGCTGTTTTTT. It specifies CASSSQGAFRPGELFF.

This clone was seen only a few times. The V gene is TRBV5-1, the J gene TRBJ1-6; D gene uncertain. Germline-derived CDR1 and CDR2 are SGHRS and YFSETQ. V lost 4 bases and J 7 bases, leaving 18 bases between the germline ends. The CDR3 length is 16 residues. This CDR3 is CASSAEGAGGNSPLHF. DNA for the CDR3: TGCGCCAGCAGCGCGGAAGGTGCCGGAGGGAATTCACCCCTCCACTTT.

The chain joins TRBV30 to TRBJ2-7; TRBD2 matches 11 bases. The V and J ends lost 2 bases and 2 bases, in that order; junction bases with no gene match: 5. Germline V gene sequence: CDR1 GTSNPN, CDR2 SVGIG (reference sequence). The CDR3 is 15 residues long. CDR3 in DNA: TGTGCCTGGAGTTATCTAGCGGGGGGACCCTACGAGCAGTACTTC. Amino acid sequence: CAWSYLAGGPYEQYF.